This T cell receptor (beta chain) was captured by sequencing in a study of CD8+ T cells in alopecia areata. Noted treatment: oral pan-JAK inhibitor, 5-10 mg twice daily. This clone appeared a few times. Its antigen remains unknown. Extraction and reverse transcription of RNA yielded cDNA as the sequencing template. Method: immunoSEQ multiplex PCR; TCRdb's copy keeps in-frame clones and lacks some. The sample holds a few hundred thousand clones, around three fifths seen once. The CDR3 contains 14 residues. V was clipped by 11 bases and J by 0 bases, with 13 bases between them. Germline CDR1 is WNHNN and CDR2 is SYGVQD (reference sequence). Overall study results and limits: In patients, TCRs were shared less clearly than in mice, and HLA may possibly be involved. Amid tofacitinib therapy, many expanded lesional clones stayed present in scalp and blood.

The sample here was CD4+ T cells sorted from blood, taken at week 4, from a patient treated with tofacitinib. The chain recombines TRBV10-1 with TRBJ2-2; TRBD1 is a possible D gene (5 bases). The receptor was isolated from a human donor with alopecia areata. CDR3 in DNA: TGCGCCTCACAAGGGGCAGCGAACACCGGGGAGCTGTTTTTT. Residues: CASQGAANTGELFF.